This T cell receptor beta chain emerged from a study of cytomegalovirus exposure and HLA in healthy donors. Overall study: From about 180 million T cells, an earlier analysis saw approximately 110 million unique TCR beta sequences.

A multiplex PCR was run with 60 Vbeta primers and 13 Jbeta primers. Assay used: immunoSEQ multiplex PCR; TCRdb lists only in-frame clones, some missing. Of around 110,000 clones in the sample, about 76% were seen once. Overall study results and limits: The authors later found HLA-associated TCR beta chains more clonally expanded than equally common others. A prior analysis recorded that most TCR beta V segments were productive about 90% or about 30% of the time.

This clone was observed once. As yet, its antigen is unknown. In germline, CDR1 is MNHNS, CDR2 SASEGT. This CDR3 has 14 amino acids. Between the trimmed V and J ends, which lost 4 bases and 1 base, there was a span of 11 bases. The sample was PBMCs. The clonotype was recovered from a woman in her 30s in good health and CMV-seronegative. The V call is TRBV6-1, the J call TRBJ2-7; unclear D gene. CDR3 sequence (DNA): TGTGCCAGCAGTGGGGCTCTGACATCCTACGAGCAGTACTTC. Protein sequence: CASSGALTSYEQYF.